Presented here are 30 T cell receptor beta chains from one specimen sequenced in a study of shared clonotypes between healthy human individuals. The assay was immunoSEQ multiplex PCR, and TCRdb's table has in-frame clones only and misses some. Here the sample spans some 2,400,000 clones, almost 96% being singletons. The sample was naive CD4+ T cells sorted from blood. Described subset: CD45RA+ positively selected. These receptors were taken from a man aged 18 to 30 in good health.

The chain has TRBV9 and TRBJ2-3, with no clear D. Trimming removed 1 base from V and 0 bases from J, with 12 bases in between. Germline values: CDR1 SGDLS, CDR2 YYNGEE. The CDR3 spans 16 residues. CDR3 nucleotides: TGTGCCAGCAGCGTATTTGAAGGGTCTAGCACAGATACGCAGTATTTT. It is translated as CASSVFEGSSTDTQYF.

CDR3 coding DNA: TGTGCCAGCAGAGACTGGAGGACCCTCACCGGGGAGCTGTTTTTT. Its translation is CASRDWRTLTGELFF. The chain employs TRBV5-8 and TRBJ2-2; weak D call: TRBD2 (5 bases). Trimming took 5 bases from V and 4 from J, leaving 15 bases between them. The CDR3 totals 15 residues. The germline CDR1 and CDR2 sequences are SGHTS and YDEGEE.

This chain links TRBV18 with TRBJ2-7; tentatively, D is TRBD1 (6 bases). V lost 2 bases and J 5 bases, leaving 16 bases between the germline ends. The germline CDR1 and CDR2 sequences are KGHSH and LQKENI. The CDR3 totals 15 residues. CDR3 sequence reads: CASSPGWDIYNEQYF. The CDR3 DNA follows: TGTGCCAGCTCACCAGGCTGGGACATTTATAACGAGCAGTACTTC.

The gene calls are TRBV14 and TRBJ2-7; unclear D gene. The length of the CDR3 is 13 residues. V was pared by 1 base and J by 3 bases, with 7 bases between. Germline V CDR1 and CDR2: SGHDN, FVKESK. The CDR3 here is CASSQVRYYEQYF. CDR3 sequence (DNA): TGTGCCAGCAGCCAAGTACGGTACTACGAGCAGTACTTC. Based on the CDR3 plus reference TRBV14 and TRBJ2-7, the full variable domain is EAGVTQFPSHSVIEKGQTVTLRCDPISGHDNLYWYRRVMGKEIKFLLHFVKESKQDESGMPNNRFLAERTGGTYSTLKVQPAELEDSGVYFCASSQVRYYEQYFGPGTRLTVT.

The chain joins TRBV28 to TRBJ1-4, with D possibly matching TRBD1 (6 bases). Trimming shortened V by 8 bases and J by 11 bases, and 18 bases separated the two germline ends. The V gene's germline CDR1 is MDHEN and CDR2 SYDVKM. The CDR3 extends over 13 amino acids. CDR3 DNA sequence: TGTGCCAGCTCCAGGGGCCCTGTCGGTAAACTGTTTTTT. It is translated as CASSRGPVGKLFF.

V and J are TRBV11-2 and TRBJ2-7, with D tentatively TRBD1 (6 bases). V was shortened by 4 bases and J by 5 bases, with 12 bases between the two germline ends. The CDR3 runs 13 residues. Looked up from germline, CDR1 is SGHAT and CDR2 is FQNNGV. CDR3 sequence: CASSSRGTNEQYF. CDR3 sequence (DNA): TGTGCCAGCAGCTCCAGGGGAACAAACGAGCAGTACTTC. The complete variable domain, with remaining parts taken from reference TRBV11-2 and TRBJ2-7, reads EAGVAQSPRYKIIEKRQSVAFWCNPISGHATLYWYQQILGQGPKLLIQFQNNGVVDDSQLPKDRFSAERLKGVDSTLKIQPAKLEDSAVYLCASSSRGTNEQYFGPGTRLTVT.

V and J are TRBV10-3 and TRBJ1-5; D is unresolved. Deletions cut 10 bases from V and 4 bases from J, with 14 bases between. The CDR3 length is 13 residues. Looked up from germline, CDR1 is ENHRY and CDR2 is SYGVKD. CDR3 nucleotide sequence: TGTGCCACCTCGCCAGGTCCAAATCAGCCCCAGCATTTT. Residues: CATSPGPNQPQHF.

This chain uses TRBV28 with TRBJ2-2; D is perhaps TRBD2 (6 bases). The CDR3 totals 15 residues. Trimming took off 5 bases at V and 1 base at J, with 11 bases between the two ends. Looked up from germline, CDR1 is MDHEN and CDR2 is SYDVKM. This chain's CDR3 is CASSGLPLNTGELFF. The CDR3 DNA is TGTGCCAGCAGTGGACTACCCTTGAACACCGGGGAGCTGTTTTTT. Full variable domain (outside the CDR3, taken from reference TRBV28 and TRBJ2-2): DVKVTQSSRYLVKRTGEKVFLECVQDMDHENMFWYRQDPGLGLRLIYFSYDVKMKEKGDIPEGYSVSREKKERFSLILESASTNQTSMYLCASSGLPLNTGELFFGEGSRLTVL.

The chain uses TRBV20-1 and TRBJ2-7; D gene ambiguous. The CDR3 has 11 amino acids. Germline CDR1 DFQATT, CDR2 SNEGSKA (reference sequence). In DNA, the CDR3 is TGCAGCGTAACCGACCGATACGAGCAGTACTTC. Amino acids: CSVTDRYEQYF.

This clone is a singleton in its sample. The chain links TRBV9 to TRBJ2-3; 7 nucleotides agree with TRBD2. There are 15 residues in the CDR3. The V gene end was trimmed by 2 bases and the J gene end by 1 base; junction bases not matched to a gene: 4. In germline, CDR1 is SGDLS, CDR2 YYNGEE. CDR3 residues: CASSVSGARTDTQYF. Here the CDR3 DNA reads TGTGCCAGCAGCGTCAGCGGGGCCCGCACAGATACGCAGTATTTT.

The chain combines TRBV27 with TRBJ2-5; the D gene is possibly TRBD1 (5 bases). Germline CDR1 MNHEY, CDR2 SMNVEV (reference sequence). V was clipped by 4 bases and J by 4 bases, with 16 bases between them. CDR3 length: 15 residues. As DNA, the CDR3 is TGTGCCAGCAGTTCCATCCAGGGTACAAGAGAGACCCAGTACTTC. This translates into CASSSIQGTRETQYF.

This chain links TRBV18 with TRBJ2-7; 11 positions match TRBD1. This CDR3 region has 16 residues. Germline CDR1 KGHSH, CDR2 LQKENI. The ends lost 8 bases at V and 4 bases at J; junction bases unmatched: 13. In nucleotides, the CDR3 is TGTGCCAGCACTGGGACAGGGGGATCGGTGATGTACGAGCAGTACTTC. This sequence encodes CASTGTGGSVMYEQYF.

Comments on this clone: At the DNA level, this CDR3 is encoded by other sequences in the same sample as well. CDR3 residues: CASSLVLDQPQHF. CDR3 DNA: TGTGCCAGCAGCTTAGTCCTGGATCAGCCCCAGCATTTT. The genes are TRBV7-2 and TRBJ1-5, with no clear D. CDR1 SGHTA and CDR2 FQGNSA come from the germline V gene. This CDR3 has 13 amino acids. Trimming shortened V by 1 base and J by 5 bases, and 6 bases separated the two germline ends.

The chain employs TRBV5-1 and TRBJ2-3; 11 bases line up with TRBD2. The germline V gene encodes CDR1 SGHRS and CDR2 YFSETQ. Trimming cost V 3 bases and J 4 bases; bases outside gene matches: 13. This CDR3 has 18 amino acids. Here the CDR3 reads CASSSSGTSGSWADTQYF. The CDR3 DNA sequence: TGCGCCAGCAGCTCCTCCGGGACTAGCGGCTCTTGGGCAGATACGCAGTATTTT.

This chain links TRBV19 with TRBJ2-6; the match to TRBD1 covers 7 bases. The CDR3 sequence is 17 residues long. The trim removed 5 bases at V and 0 bases at J, leaving 7 bases unmatched. Germline V lookup: CDR1 LNHDA, CDR2 SQIVND (reference sequence). CDR3 nucleotide sequence: TGTGCCAGTAGTTTAGGACAGGCGAGCTCTGGGGCCAACGTCCTGACTTTC. Protein sequence: CASSLGQASSGANVLTF.

The rearrangement joins TRBV18 to TRBJ2-2; 12 bases match TRBD2. The CDR3 is 19 amino acids. From germline, CDR1 is KGHSH and CDR2 LQKENI. The J segment lost 2 bases and the V segment lost 1 base, leaving 8 bases of the junction unmatched. The CDR3 coding sequence is TGTGCCAGCTCACCACGAAATCCTAGCGGGAGGGCCAACACCGGGGAGCTGTTTTTT. It codes for CASSPRNPSGRANTGELFF. The full variable domain, rest sourced from reference TRBV18 and TRBJ2-2, is NAGVMQNPRHLVRRRGQEARLRCSPMKGHSHVYWYRQLPEEGLKFMVYLQKENIIDESGMPKERFSAEFPKEGPSILRIQQVVRGDSAAYFCASSPRNPSGRANTGELFFGEGSRLTVL.

V usage is TRBV10-3 and J usage is TRBJ2-7; tentative D call: TRBD2 (5 bases). V shed 0 bases and J shed 2 bases, with 11 bases lying between them. CDR1 is ENHRY, CDR2 SYGVKD, per germline. The CDR3 totals 15 residues. The CDR3 protein is CAISESGSSPYEQYF. In DNA, the CDR3 is TGTGCCATCAGTGAGTCAGGGAGTAGCCCCTACGAGCAGTACTTC.

This chain links TRBV2 with TRBJ2-3; 12 bases line up with TRBD2. CDR3 length: 15 amino acids. Germline assignment: CDR1 SNHLY and CDR2 FYNNEI. V was clipped by 5 bases and J by 3 bases; unmatched bases: 3. CDR3 protein: CASSKGLAGTDTQYF. CDR3 nucleotides: TGTGCCAGCAGTAAAGGACTAGCGGGAACAGATACGCAGTATTTT.

The rearrangement uses TRBV6-1 and TRBJ2-1; possible D gene TRBD1, 5 bases. The CDR3 covers 15 residues. The V and J ends lost 8 bases and 6 bases respectively, with 20 bases between them. Germline CDR1 MNHNS, CDR2 SASEGT. The CDR3 spells CASQPQGRVSNEQFF. The CDR3 DNA reads TGTGCCAGCCAACCCCAGGGTAGAGTCTCCAATGAGCAGTTCTTC.

This chain links TRBV2 with TRBJ1-4, with a tentative D call TRBD1 (5 bases). Germline V gene data show CDR1 as SNHLY and CDR2 as FYNNEI. There are 14 residues in the CDR3. Trimming took 8 bases from V and 5 from J, leaving 15 bases between them. CDR3 protein: CASARGRENEKLFF. In nucleotides, the CDR3 is TGTGCCAGCGCACGAGGCAGGGAGAATGAAAAACTGTTTTTT.

In this sample, this clone turned up once. The chain joins TRBV5-4 to TRBJ2-7; 10 nucleotides agree with TRBD1. The CDR3 loop spans 15 amino acids. Germline assignment: CDR1 SGHNT and CDR2 YYREEE (reference sequence). The J segment lost 2 bases and the V segment lost 0 bases, leaving 2 bases of the junction unmatched. For the CDR3, the DNA is TGTGCCAGCAGCTTGGCCGGGACAGGGGCCTACGAGCAGTACTTC. Translation: CASSLAGTGAYEQYF.

This clone came up a few times. V usage is TRBV29-1 and J usage is TRBJ1-6; 7 nucleotides line up with TRBD1. Per the germline V gene, CDR1 is SQVTM and CDR2 is ANQGSEA. There are 14 residues in the CDR3. Losses at the gene ends were 4 bases for V and 4 bases for J; bases not matched to a gene: 4. The CDR3 reads CSVAQGGYNSPLHF. CDR3 coding DNA: TGCAGCGTTGCTCAGGGGGGTTATAATTCACCCCTCCACTTT. The full variable domain, in which reference TRBV29-1 and TRBJ1-6 provide the parts outside the CDR3, is SAVISQKPSRDICQRGTSLTIQCQVDSQVTMMFWYRQQPGQSLTLIATANQGSEATYESGFVIDKFPISRPNLTFSTLTVSNMSPEDSSIYLCSVAQGGYNSPLHFGNGTRLTVT.

The V call is TRBV18, the J call TRBJ2-7, with D perhaps given as TRBD1 or TRBD2 (5 bases each). The V and J ends lost 1 base and 2 bases respectively, with 12 bases between them. From germline, CDR1 is KGHSH and CDR2 LQKENI. This CDR3 is 15 amino acids long. Written as DNA, the CDR3 is TGTGCCAGCTCACCACTTCCGGGGCCGACCTACGAGCAGTACTTC. Translated: CASSPLPGPTYEQYF.

The chain joins TRBV7-9 to TRBJ2-7; D unresolved. CDR1 is SEHNR and CDR2 is FQNEAQ in the germline V gene (reference sequence). This CDR3 comprises 13 residues. Trimming cost V 3 bases and J 3 bases, with 9 bases left between them. CDR3 sequence reads: CASSLDEIYEQYF. In nucleotides, the CDR3 is TGTGCCAGCAGCTTGGACGAAATCTACGAGCAGTACTTC.

The J gene is TRBJ2-2, the V gene TRBV2; the D gene is possibly TRBD2 (6 bases). This CDR3 has 12 amino acids. Deletions cut 9 bases from V and 8 bases from J, with 13 bases between. The germline V gene encodes CDR1 SNHLY and CDR2 FYNNEI. CDR3 nucleotides: TGTGCCAGTGGTGGGGAGGTAGGGGAGCTGTTTTTT. Its translation is CASGGEVGELFF.

The chain couples TRBV15 to TRBJ2-2; D gene unclear. The germline V gene encodes CDR1 LNHNV and CDR2 YYDKDF (reference sequence). Trimming stripped 0 bases from V and 2 bases from J, with 10 bases between. This CDR3 contains 16 residues. The chain's CDR3 is CATSRDHRPNTGELFF. The DNA for the CDR3 is TGTGCCACCAGCAGAGATCATAGGCCCAACACCGGGGAGCTGTTTTTT. Full variable domain (missing parts from reference TRBV15 and TRBJ2-2): DAMVIQNPRYQVTQFGKPVTLSCSQTLNHNVMYWYQQKSSQAPKLLFHYYDKDFNNEADTPDNFQSRRPNTSFCFLDIRSPGLGDTAMYLCATSRDHRPNTGELFFGEGSRLTVL.

The V call is TRBV9, the J call TRBJ2-3, with a tentative D call TRBD2 (7 bases). Trimming cost V 6 bases and J 2 bases, with 16 bases left between them. Germline V CDR1 and CDR2: SGDLS, YYNGEE. CDR3 length equals 15 residues. CDR3 residues: CASTLGGADTDTQYF. CDR3 nucleotides: TGTGCCAGCACCCTGGGGGGGGCCGACACAGATACGCAGTATTTT. The full variable domain, with the rest looked up from reference TRBV9 and TRBJ2-3, is DSGVTQTPKHLITATGQRVTLRCSPRSGDLSVYWYQQSLDQGLQFLIQYYNGEERAKGNILERFSAQQFPDLHSELNLSSLELGDSALYFCASTLGGADTDTQYFGPGTRLTVL.

The rearrangement links TRBV10-2 to TRBJ1-6; maybe TRBD1 (6 bases). The CDR3 is 17 residues long. Germline lookup yields CDR1 WSHSY and CDR2 SAAADI. V lost 2 bases, J lost 0 bases, and 11 bases lay in between. The CDR3 loop reads CASSERTASSYNSPLHF. In DNA, the CDR3 is TGCGCCAGCAGTGAGCGGACAGCCAGCTCCTATAATTCACCCCTCCACTTT.

This chain connects TRBV5-6 to TRBJ2-1, with D tentatively TRBD1 (6 bases). The V end lost 9 bases, the J end lost 5 bases, and 15 bases lay between the germline ends. Germline values: CDR1 SGHDT, CDR2 YYEEEE. The CDR3 runs 13 residues. The CDR3 protein is CATSLEGDNEQFF. In DNA form, the CDR3 reads TGTGCCACCAGTCTTGAGGGGGACAATGAGCAGTTCTTC.

This chain joins TRBV7-2 and TRBJ1-6; D not resolved. This CDR3 spans 15 amino acids. Germline CDR1 is SGHTA and CDR2 is FQGNSA. V was shortened by 1 base and J by 7 bases, with 11 bases between the two germline ends. CDR3 in amino acids: CASSLESQANSPLHF. CDR3 nucleotide sequence: TGTGCCAGCAGCTTAGAAAGTCAGGCCAATTCACCCCTCCACTTT.